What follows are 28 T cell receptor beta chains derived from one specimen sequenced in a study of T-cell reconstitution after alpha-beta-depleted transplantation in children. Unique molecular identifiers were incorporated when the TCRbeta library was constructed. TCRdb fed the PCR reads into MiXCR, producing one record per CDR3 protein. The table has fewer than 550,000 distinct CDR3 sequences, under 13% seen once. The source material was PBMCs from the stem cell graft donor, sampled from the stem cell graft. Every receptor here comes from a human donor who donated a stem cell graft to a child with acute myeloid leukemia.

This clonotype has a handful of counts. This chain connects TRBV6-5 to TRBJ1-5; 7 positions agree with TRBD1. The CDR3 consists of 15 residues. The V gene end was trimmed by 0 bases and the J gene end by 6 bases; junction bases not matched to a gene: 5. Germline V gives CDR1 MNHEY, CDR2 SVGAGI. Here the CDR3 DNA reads TGTGCCAGCAGTTACTCCCGGGACAGCCTTCAGCCCCAGCATTTT. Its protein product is CASSYSRDSLQPQHF.

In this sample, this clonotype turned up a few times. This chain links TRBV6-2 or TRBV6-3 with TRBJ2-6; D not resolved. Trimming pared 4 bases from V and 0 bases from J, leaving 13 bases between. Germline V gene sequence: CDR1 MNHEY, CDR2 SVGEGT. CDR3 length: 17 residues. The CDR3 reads CASSSRASGSGANVLTF. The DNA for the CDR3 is TGTGCCAGCAGTTCTCGGGCCTCCGGCTCTGGGGCCAACGTCCTGACTTTC.

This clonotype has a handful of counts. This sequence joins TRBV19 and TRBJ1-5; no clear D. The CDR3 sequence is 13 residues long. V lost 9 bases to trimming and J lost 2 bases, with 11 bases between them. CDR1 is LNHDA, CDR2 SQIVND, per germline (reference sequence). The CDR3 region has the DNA TGTGCCAGCACATTCGACGGCAATCAGCCCCAGCATTTT. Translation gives CASTFDGNQPQHF.

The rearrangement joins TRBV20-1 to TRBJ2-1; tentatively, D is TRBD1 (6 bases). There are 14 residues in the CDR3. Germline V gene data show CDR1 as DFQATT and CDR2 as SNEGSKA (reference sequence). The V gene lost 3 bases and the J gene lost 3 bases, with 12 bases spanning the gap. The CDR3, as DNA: TGCAGTGCTAGGCAGGGGTCTTACTACAATGAGCAGTTCTTC. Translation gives CSARQGSYYNEQFF.

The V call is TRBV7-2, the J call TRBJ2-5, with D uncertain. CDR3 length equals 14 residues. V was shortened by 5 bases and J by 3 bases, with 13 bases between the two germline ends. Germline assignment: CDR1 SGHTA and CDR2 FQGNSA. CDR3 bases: TGTGCCAGCAGCCGTGATAGAGGAGAAGAGACCCAGTACTTC. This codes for CASSRDRGEETQYF.

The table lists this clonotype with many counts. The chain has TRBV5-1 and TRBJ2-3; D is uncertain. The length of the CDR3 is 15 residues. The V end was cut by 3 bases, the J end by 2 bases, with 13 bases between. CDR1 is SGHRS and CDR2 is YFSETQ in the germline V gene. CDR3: CASSSRSVYTDTQYF. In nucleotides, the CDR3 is TGCGCCAGCAGCTCACGGAGCGTATACACAGATACGCAGTATTTT.

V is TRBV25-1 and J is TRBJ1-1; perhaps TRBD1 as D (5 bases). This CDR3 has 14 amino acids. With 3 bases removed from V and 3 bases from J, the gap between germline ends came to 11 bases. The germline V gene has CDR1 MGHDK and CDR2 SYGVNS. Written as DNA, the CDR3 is TGTGCCAGCAGTGACGGGGGTTGGGACACTGAAGCTTTCTTT. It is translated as CASSDGGWDTEAFF. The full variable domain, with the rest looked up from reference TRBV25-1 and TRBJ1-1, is EADIYQTPRYLVIGTGKKITLECSQTMGHDKMYWYQQDPGMELHLIHYSYGVNSTEKGDLSSESTVSRIRTEHFPLTLESARPSHTSQYLCASSDGGWDTEAFFGQGTRLTVV.

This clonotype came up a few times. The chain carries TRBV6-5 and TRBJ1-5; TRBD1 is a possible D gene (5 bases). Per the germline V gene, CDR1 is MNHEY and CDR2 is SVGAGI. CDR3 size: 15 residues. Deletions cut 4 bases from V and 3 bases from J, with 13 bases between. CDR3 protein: CASSSGPRDNQPQHF. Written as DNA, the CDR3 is TGTGCCAGCAGTTCGGGACCCAGGGACAATCAGCCCCAGCATTTT.

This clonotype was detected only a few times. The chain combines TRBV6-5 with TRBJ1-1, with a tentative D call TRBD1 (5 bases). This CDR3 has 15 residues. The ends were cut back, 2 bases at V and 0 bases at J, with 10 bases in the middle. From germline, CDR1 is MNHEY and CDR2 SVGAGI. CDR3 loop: CASSYGDRVNTEAFF. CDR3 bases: TGTGCCAGCAGTTACGGGGACCGAGTGAACACTGAAGCTTTCTTT.

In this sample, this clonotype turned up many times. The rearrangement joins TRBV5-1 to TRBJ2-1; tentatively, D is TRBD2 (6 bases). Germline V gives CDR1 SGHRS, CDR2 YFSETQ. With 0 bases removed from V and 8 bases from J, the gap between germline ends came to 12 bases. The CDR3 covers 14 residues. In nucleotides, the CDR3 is TGCGCCAGCAGCTTGGAGGCGTCGGGGGATGAGCAGTTCTTC. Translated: CASSLEASGDEQFF.

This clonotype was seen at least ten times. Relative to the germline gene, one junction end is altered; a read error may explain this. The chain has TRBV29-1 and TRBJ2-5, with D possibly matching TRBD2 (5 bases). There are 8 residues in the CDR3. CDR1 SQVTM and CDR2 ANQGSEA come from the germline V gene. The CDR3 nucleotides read TGCAGCTCCGAGGGTTTGAACTTC. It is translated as CSSEGLNF. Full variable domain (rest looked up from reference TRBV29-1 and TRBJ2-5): SAVISQKPSRDICQRGTSLTIQCQVDSQVTMMFWYRQQPGQSLTLIATANQGSEATYESGFVIDKFPISRPNLTFSTLTVSNMSPEDSSIYLCSSEGLNFGPGTRLLVL.

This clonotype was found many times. CDR3 amino acids: CASSSHGPQVELFF. In DNA form, the CDR3 reads TGCGCCAGCAGCTCGCACGGGCCTCAAGTAGAGCTGTTTTTT. The J gene is TRBJ2-2, the V gene TRBV5-1; D unresolved. Trimming took 3 bases from V and 11 from J, leaving 17 bases between them. CDR1 is SGHRS and CDR2 is YFSETQ in the germline V gene. CDR3 length equals 14 residues.

The CDR3, as DNA: TGTGCCAGCAGTGTAACTACGGGGGCTGGGGAAAAACTGTTTTTT. Protein: CASSVTTGAGEKLFF. J is TRBJ1-4 and V is TRBV12-3 or TRBV12-4; possibly TRBD1 for D (6 bases). V was cut by 5 bases and J by 8 bases, with 18 bases left in between. CDR3 length equals 15 residues.

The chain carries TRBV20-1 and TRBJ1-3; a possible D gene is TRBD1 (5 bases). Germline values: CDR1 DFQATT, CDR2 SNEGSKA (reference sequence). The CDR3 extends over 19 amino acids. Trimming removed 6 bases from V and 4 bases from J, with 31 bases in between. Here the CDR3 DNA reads TGCAGTGCCCGCGGGGGATCCAATACCCCGAGAAACCGGGGAAACACCATATATTTT. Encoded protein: CSARGGSNTPRNRGNTIYF.

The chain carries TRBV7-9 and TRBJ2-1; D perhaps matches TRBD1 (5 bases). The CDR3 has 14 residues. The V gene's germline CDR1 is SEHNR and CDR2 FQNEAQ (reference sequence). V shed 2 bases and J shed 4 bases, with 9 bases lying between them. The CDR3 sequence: CASSLTGVYNEQFF. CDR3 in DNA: TGTGCCAGCAGCTTAACAGGCGTTTACAATGAGCAGTTCTTC.

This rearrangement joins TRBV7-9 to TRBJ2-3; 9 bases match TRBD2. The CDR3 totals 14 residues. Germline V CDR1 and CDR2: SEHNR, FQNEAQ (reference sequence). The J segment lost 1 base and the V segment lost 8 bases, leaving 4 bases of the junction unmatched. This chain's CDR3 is CASGIAGGTDTQYF. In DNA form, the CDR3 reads TGTGCCAGCGGAATAGCGGGGGGCACAGATACGCAGTATTTT.

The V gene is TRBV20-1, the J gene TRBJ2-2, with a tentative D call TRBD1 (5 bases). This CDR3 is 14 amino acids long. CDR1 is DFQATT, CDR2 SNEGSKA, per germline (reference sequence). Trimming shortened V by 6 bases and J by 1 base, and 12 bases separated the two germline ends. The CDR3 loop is CSAPRQGNTGELFF. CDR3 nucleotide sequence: TGCAGTGCACCGAGGCAGGGGAACACCGGGGAGCTGTTTTTT.

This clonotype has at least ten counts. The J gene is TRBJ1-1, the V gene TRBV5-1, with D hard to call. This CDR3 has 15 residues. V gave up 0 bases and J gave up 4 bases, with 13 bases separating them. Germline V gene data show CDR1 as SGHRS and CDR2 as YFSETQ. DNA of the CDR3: TGCGCCAGCAGCTTGGTTGCGGGCGGCGGCACTGAAGCTTTCTTT. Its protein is CASSLVAGGGTEAFF.

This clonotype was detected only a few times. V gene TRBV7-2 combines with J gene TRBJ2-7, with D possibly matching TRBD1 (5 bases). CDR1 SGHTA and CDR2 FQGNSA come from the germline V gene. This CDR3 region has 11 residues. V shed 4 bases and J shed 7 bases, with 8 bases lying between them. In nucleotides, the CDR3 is TGTGCCAGCAGCTACAGGAGTGAGCAGTACTTC. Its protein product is CASSYRSEQYF.

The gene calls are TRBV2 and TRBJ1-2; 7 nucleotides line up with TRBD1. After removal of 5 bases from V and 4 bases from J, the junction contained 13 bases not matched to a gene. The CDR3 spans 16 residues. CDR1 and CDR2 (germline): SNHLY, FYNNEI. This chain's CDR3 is CASSKQNRGLAYGYTF. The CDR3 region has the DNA TGTGCCAGCAGTAAACAAAACAGGGGCCTCGCCTATGGCTACACCTTC.

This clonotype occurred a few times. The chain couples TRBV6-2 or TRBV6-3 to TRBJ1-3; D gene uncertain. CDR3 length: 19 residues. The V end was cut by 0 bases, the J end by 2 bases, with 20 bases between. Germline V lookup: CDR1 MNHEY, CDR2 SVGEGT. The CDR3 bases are TGTGCCAGCAGTTACTCGAACGGACTCAACCGGGCCACTGGAAACACCATATATTTT. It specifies CASSYSNGLNRATGNTIYF.

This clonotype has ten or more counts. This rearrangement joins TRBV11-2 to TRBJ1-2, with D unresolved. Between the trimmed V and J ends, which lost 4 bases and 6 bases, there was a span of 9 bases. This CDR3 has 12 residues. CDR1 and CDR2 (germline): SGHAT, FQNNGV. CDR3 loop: CASSSKWDGYTF. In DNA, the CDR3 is TGTGCCAGCAGCTCGAAATGGGATGGCTACACCTTC. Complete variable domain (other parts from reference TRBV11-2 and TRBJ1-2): EAGVAQSPRYKIIEKRQSVAFWCNPISGHATLYWYQQILGQGPKLLIQFQNNGVVDDSQLPKDRFSAERLKGVDSTLKIQPAKLEDSAVYLCASSSKWDGYTFGSGTRLTVV.

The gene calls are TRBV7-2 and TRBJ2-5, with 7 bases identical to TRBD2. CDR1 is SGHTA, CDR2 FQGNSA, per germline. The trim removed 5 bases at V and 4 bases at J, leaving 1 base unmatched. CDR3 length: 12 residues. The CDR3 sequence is CASSAGAETQYF. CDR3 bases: TGTGCCAGCAGCGCGGGAGCAGAGACCCAGTACTTC. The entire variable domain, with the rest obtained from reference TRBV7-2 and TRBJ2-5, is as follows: GAGVSQSPSNKVTEKGKDVELRCDPISGHTALYWYRQSLGQGLEFLIYFQGNSAPDKSGLPSDRFSAERTGGSVSTLTIQRTQQEDSAVYLCASSAGAETQYFGPGTRLLVL.

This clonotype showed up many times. The CDR3 DNA reads as TGTGCCAGCAGGCCGCAGGGGGCTCGTTCACCCCTCCACTTT. Amino acids: CASRPQGARSPLHF. This chain joins TRBV27 and TRBJ1-6; TRBD1 matches 8 bases. Looked up from germline, CDR1 is MNHEY and CDR2 is SMNVEV (reference sequence). CDR3 length: 14 amino acids. V shed 6 bases, J shed 9 bases, and the junction held 7 bases outside the gene matches.

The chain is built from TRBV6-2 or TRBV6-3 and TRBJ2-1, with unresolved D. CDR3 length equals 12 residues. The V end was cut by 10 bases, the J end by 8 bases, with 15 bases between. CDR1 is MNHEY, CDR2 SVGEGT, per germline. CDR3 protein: CATESSPHEQFF. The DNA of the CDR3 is TGTGCCACCGAATCCTCGCCCCATGAGCAGTTCTTC.

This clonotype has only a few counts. The CDR3 is CSARVRSSYNEQFF. The CDR3 bases are TGCAGTGCTAGGGTCCGAAGCTCCTACAATGAGCAGTTCTTC. This chain connects TRBV20-1 to TRBJ2-1; no clear D. Germline loops: CDR1 DFQATT, CDR2 SNEGSKA (reference sequence). Trimming shortened V by 3 bases and J by 0 bases, and 9 bases separated the two germline ends. The CDR3 is made up of 14 amino acids.

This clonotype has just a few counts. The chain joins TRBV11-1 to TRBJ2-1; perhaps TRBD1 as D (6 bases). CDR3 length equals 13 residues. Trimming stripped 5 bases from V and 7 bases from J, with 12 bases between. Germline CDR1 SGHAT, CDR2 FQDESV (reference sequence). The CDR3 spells CASSLDRQNEQFF. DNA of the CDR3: TGTGCCAGCAGCCTCGACAGGCAGAATGAGCAGTTCTTC. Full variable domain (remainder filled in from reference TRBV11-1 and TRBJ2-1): EAEVAQSPRYKITEKSQAVAFWCDPISGHATLYWYRQILGQGPELLVQFQDESVVDDSQLPKDRFSAERLKGVDSTLKIQPAELGDSAMYLCASSLDRQNEQFFGPGTRLTVL.

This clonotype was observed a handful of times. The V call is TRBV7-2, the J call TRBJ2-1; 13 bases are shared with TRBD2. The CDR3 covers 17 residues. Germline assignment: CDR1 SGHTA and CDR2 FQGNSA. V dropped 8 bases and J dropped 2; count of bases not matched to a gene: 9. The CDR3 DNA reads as TGTGCCAGCCCAGCTGCGGGACTAGCGGGAACCTACAATGAGCAGTTCTTC. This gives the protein CASPAAGLAGTYNEQFF.